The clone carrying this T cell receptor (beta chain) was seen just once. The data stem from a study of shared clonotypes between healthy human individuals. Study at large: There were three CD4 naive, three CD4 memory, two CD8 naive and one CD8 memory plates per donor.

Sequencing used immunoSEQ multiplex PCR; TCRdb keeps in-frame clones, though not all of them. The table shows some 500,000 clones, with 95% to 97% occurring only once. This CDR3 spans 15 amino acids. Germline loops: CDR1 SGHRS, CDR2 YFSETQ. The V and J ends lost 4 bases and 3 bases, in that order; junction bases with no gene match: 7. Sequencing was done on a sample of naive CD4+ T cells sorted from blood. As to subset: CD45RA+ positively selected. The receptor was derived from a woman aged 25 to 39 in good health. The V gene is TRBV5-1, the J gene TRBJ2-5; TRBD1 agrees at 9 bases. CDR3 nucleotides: TGCGCCAGCAGCGACCACAGGGGGCCCAAAGAGACCCAGTACTTC. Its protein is CASSDHRGPKETQYF.